This T cell receptor (beta chain) was found in a study of CD8 T cells in Susac syndrome. Study results and limitations: As the study acknowledged, the number of individuals who were part of its TCR sequencing and HLA analysis was relatively small.

The CDR3 sequence is 12 residues long. Germline CDR1 is DFQATT and CDR2 is SNEGSKA (reference sequence). V lost 3 bases to trimming and J lost 8 bases, with 13 bases between them. As regards this clonotype: Its antigen is as yet unknown.

RNA amounts of roughly 0.45 to 1 ug underwent reverse transcription with random hexamers. TCRdb reprocessed the immunoSEQ multiplex PCR reads with MiXCR, giving one entry per CDR3 protein. The sample holds about 140,000 distinct CDR3 sequences; approximately 96% are singletons and the top ten take about 0.11%. CD8+ and CD4+ T cells taken from blood had their TCR beta sequenced. The clonotype originates from a human donor with multiple sclerosis. The specimen sequenced was CD4+ T cells from PBMCs. The gene calls are TRBV20-1 and TRBJ1-2, with a tentative D call TRBD1 (5 bases). The CDR3 bases are TGCAGTGCTAGGACAGACATCCTCGGCTACACCTTC. It yields the protein CSARTDILGYTF.